This T cell receptor (beta chain) emerged from a study of T cells after posttransplantation cyclophosphamide. Study-level findings and limits: Donor-recipient repertoire similarity was low at 1-2 months, rising over year one.

Control samples came 1 year after myeloablative marrow transplants with methotrexate plus calcineurin inhibitor. Worth noting for this clone: Its antigen remains unknown.

Using immunoSEQ multiplex PCR, the repertoire was profiled, and TCRdb retains in-frame clones only, with some absent. The data contain 19,000 or so clones, roughly 85% of them seen just once; the ten biggest clones take up about 2.1%. Germline CDR1 SEHNR, CDR2 FQNEAQ (reference sequence). The CDR3 loop spans 15 amino acids. V was clipped by 4 bases and J by 4 bases, with 14 bases between them. The chain has TRBV7-9 and TRBJ1-3; D is ambiguous. The TCR was taken from a female patient aged 25-40 years who received an allogeneic stem cell transplant from an unrelated donor, was CMV-positive, and had acute and chronic GVHD. A share of the T cells may be of graft donor origin. The specimen comprised PBMCs, sampled approximately 360 days after allogeneic stem cell transplant with calcineurin inhibitor and methotrexate. CDR3 sequence: CASSSRGREGNTIYF. The CDR3 coding sequence is TGTGCCAGCAGCTCCCGGGGTCGCGAAGGAAACACCATATATTTT.